This passage covers 13 T cell receptor beta chains from one sample sequenced in a study of blood T cell repertoires in COVID-19 (dated by TCRdb to 2019 to 2021). Library preparation used the immunoSEQ multiplex PCR assay. TCRdb carries this immuneACCESS record with in-frame sequences only. Its versions omit some clonotypes, under half of them owing to an unresolved V gene in the studies checked, with the rest unexplained. This sample comprises about 140,000 clones, 75% to 85% of them detected only once. The biggest ten clones account for 3.5% to 5% of the sample. The sample consisted of peripheral blood. The receptors were gathered from an elderly woman with active or convalescent COVID-19.

In this sample, this clone turned up a few times. For the CDR3, the DNA is TGTGCCAGCACTATAGTCGAGGGCGCAGATACGCAGTATTTT. This gives the protein CASTIVEGADTQYF. The chain carries TRBV2 and TRBJ2-3; a possible D gene is TRBD2 (5 bases). CDR1 and CDR2 (germline): SNHLY, FYNNEI. Trimming pared 7 bases from V and 4 bases from J, leaving 15 bases between. This CDR3 is built from 14 residues.

The V and J genes are TRBV5-1 and TRBJ2-3; 12 nucleotides match TRBD2. With V trimmed by 8 bases and J by 6 bases, 7 bases remained unmatched. Germline values: CDR1 SGHRS, CDR2 YFSETQ. The CDR3 covers 14 residues. CDR3 amino acids: CASRRGTSGDTQYF. CDR3 nucleotide sequence: TGCGCCAGTAGGAGAGGGACTAGCGGGGATACGCAGTATTTT.

In nucleotides, the CDR3 is TGTGCCAGCAGCGCGGGACAGACGGACAAGCCGCATTTT. It specifies CASSAGQTDKPHF. The chain uses TRBV9 and TRBJ1-5; 7 nucleotides agree with TRBD1. The germline gives CDR1 SGDLS, CDR2 YYNGEE. Losses at the gene ends were 3 bases for V and 15 bases for J; bases not matched to a gene: 12. CDR3 size: 13 residues.

This chain joins TRBV25-1 and TRBJ1-1; a weak D match, TRBD1 (6 bases). The CDR3 totals 11 residues. Trimming took 7 bases from V and 10 from J, leaving 13 bases between them. Germline V gives CDR1 MGHDK, CDR2 SYGVNS. CDR3 sequence (DNA): TGTGCCAGCACAGTGGGGGCTAGAGCTTTCTTT. Its translation: CASTVGARAFF. The complete variable domain, with remaining parts taken from reference TRBV25-1 and TRBJ1-1, reads EADIYQTPRYLVIGTGKKITLECSQTMGHDKMYWYQQDPGMELHLIHYSYGVNSTEKGDLSSESTVSRIRTEHFPLTLESARPSHTSQYLCASTVGARAFFGQGTRLTVV.

The CDR3 spells CAIRDTAYEQYF. CDR3 sequence (DNA): TGTGCCATCCGGGACACAGCCTACGAGCAGTACTTC. This sequence joins TRBV10-3 and TRBJ2-7, with TRBD1 as a possible D gene (6 bases). Trimming took off 8 bases at V and 2 bases at J, with 10 bases between the two ends. The germline V gene has CDR1 ENHRY and CDR2 SYGVKD. This CDR3 is 12 amino acids long.

The rearrangement links TRBV6-1 to TRBJ1-5; D not resolved. Looked up from germline, CDR1 is MNHNS and CDR2 is SASEGT. The V gene lost 2 bases and the J gene lost 3 bases, with 11 bases spanning the gap. The CDR3 runs to 15 residues. The chain's CDR3 is CASSEFTAINQPQHF. Written as DNA, the CDR3 is TGTGCCAGCAGTGAATTTACAGCTATCAATCAGCCCCAGCATTTT.

This clone was seen ten or more times. The chain couples TRBV19 to TRBJ2-7, with D perhaps matching TRBD1 (6 bases). Per the germline V gene, CDR1 is LNHDA and CDR2 is SQIVND (reference sequence). This CDR3 spans 16 amino acids. V was trimmed by 5 bases and J by 3 bases, leaving 20 bases between them. CDR3 protein: CASSLRVGQRNYEQYF. CDR3 in DNA: TGTGCCAGTAGTCTTAGGGTCGGACAGCGTAACTACGAGCAGTACTTC.

The rearrangement uses TRBV7-2 and TRBJ1-1; TRBD1 aligns across 9 bases. This CDR3 contains 14 residues. Germline CDR1 is SGHTA and CDR2 is FQGNSA. The junction had 5 bases not matched to a gene; V was cut back by 5 bases and J by 4 bases. The CDR3 DNA reads as TGTGCCAGCAGCATAGGGACAGGGATCACTGAAGCTTTCTTT. Its protein product is CASSIGTGITEAFF. Together with reference TRBV7-2 and TRBJ1-1, the CDR3 gives the full variable domain: GAGVSQSPSNKVTEKGKDVELRCDPISGHTALYWYRQSLGQGLEFLIYFQGNSAPDKSGLPSDRFSAERTGGSVSTLTIQRTQQEDSAVYLCASSIGTGITEAFFGQGTRLTVV.

The rearrangement joins TRBV5-4 to TRBJ1-3; 10 nucleotides align to TRBD1. Germline V gene lookup returns CDR1 SGHNT and CDR2 YYREEE (reference sequence). V shed 4 bases, J shed 4 bases, and the junction held 5 bases outside the gene matches. The CDR3 consists of 15 residues. The CDR3 bases are TGTGCCAGCAGCCGGGGACAGGGGACAGGAAACACCATATATTTT. It codes for CASSRGQGTGNTIYF.

This clone was observed a single time. This chain connects TRBV9 to TRBJ2-5; tentatively, D is TRBD1 (6 bases). The germline gives CDR1 SGDLS, CDR2 YYNGEE. The CDR3 has 15 residues. Trimming shortened V by 3 bases and J by 3 bases, and 15 bases separated the two germline ends. In DNA form, the CDR3 reads TGTGCCAGCAGCGGACGCAGGGGATCCGAAGAGACCCAGTACTTC. Encoded protein: CASSGRRGSEETQYF. Based on the CDR3 plus reference TRBV9 and TRBJ2-5, the full variable domain is DSGVTQTPKHLITATGQRVTLRCSPRSGDLSVYWYQQSLDQGLQFLIQYYNGEERAKGNILERFSAQQFPDLHSELNLSSLELGDSALYFCASSGRRGSEETQYFGPGTRLLVL.

The V gene is TRBV19, the J gene TRBJ2-3, with D possibly TRBD1 on 6 matching bases. V was cut by 7 bases and J by 3 bases, with 17 bases left in between. The CDR3 sequence is 15 residues long. In germline, CDR1 is LNHDA, CDR2 SQIVND (reference sequence). CDR3 amino acids: CASKLGGNPTDTQYF. The CDR3 DNA sequence: TGTGCCAGTAAGCTAGGGGGAAACCCGACAGATACGCAGTATTTT.

This chain uses TRBV5-6 with TRBJ1-2; 7 bases map to TRBD1. The CDR3 is 14 residues long. After removal of 4 bases from V and 1 base from J, the junction contained 4 bases not matched to a gene. From germline, CDR1 is SGHDT and CDR2 YYEEEE. The CDR3 protein is CASSMTGINYGYTF. The CDR3, as DNA: TGTGCCAGCAGCATGACAGGGATTAACTATGGCTACACCTTC.

CDR3 protein: CASGLVRQGFSGNTIYF. The CDR3 bases are TGTGCTAGTGGTTTGGTGCGACAGGGATTCTCTGGAAACACCATATATTTT. The chain links TRBV12-5 to TRBJ1-3; TRBD1 agrees at 7 bases. Trimming cost V 0 bases and J 0 bases; bases outside gene matches: 5. In germline, CDR1 is LGHNT, CDR2 FRNRAP. This CDR3 spans 17 amino acids.